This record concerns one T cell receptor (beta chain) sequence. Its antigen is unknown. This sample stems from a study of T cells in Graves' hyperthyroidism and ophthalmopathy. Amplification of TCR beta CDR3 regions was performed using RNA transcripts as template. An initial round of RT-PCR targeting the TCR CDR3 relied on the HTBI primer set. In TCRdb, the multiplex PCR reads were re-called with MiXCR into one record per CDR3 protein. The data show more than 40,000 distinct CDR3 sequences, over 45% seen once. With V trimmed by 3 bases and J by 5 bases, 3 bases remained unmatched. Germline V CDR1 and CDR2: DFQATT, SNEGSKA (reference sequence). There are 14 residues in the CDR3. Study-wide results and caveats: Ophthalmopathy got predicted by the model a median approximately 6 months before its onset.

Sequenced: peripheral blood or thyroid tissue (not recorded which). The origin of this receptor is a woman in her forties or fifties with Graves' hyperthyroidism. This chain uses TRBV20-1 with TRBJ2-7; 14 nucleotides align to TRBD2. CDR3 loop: CSARGLAGDHEQYF. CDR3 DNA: TGCAGTGCTAGGGGACTAGCGGGAGACCACGAGCAGTACTTC.